This TCR beta chain originates from a study of PD-L1 blockade in urothelial cancer. A spike-in of synthetic TCR analog templates was added to each PCR. Method: immunoSEQ multiplex PCR; TCRdb's copy keeps in-frame clones and lacks some. Among about 81,000 clones listed, roughly 90% were seen once. The time point was: pretreatment peripheral blood. This CDR3 has 14 residues. V lost 5 bases to trimming and J lost 5 bases, with 13 bases between them. Germline values: CDR1 SGHAT, CDR2 FQNNGV. V and J are TRBV11-2 and TRBJ1-5; D is possibly TRBD1 (6 bases). The origin of this receptor is a woman over 75 with urothelial cancer. Sequenced here: PBMCs, sampled around atezolizumab (anti-PD-L1) treatment. The CDR3 region has the DNA TGTGCCAGCAGCCCCGGCAGGGGTGATCAGCCCCAGCATTTT. It is translated as CASSPGRGDQPQHF.